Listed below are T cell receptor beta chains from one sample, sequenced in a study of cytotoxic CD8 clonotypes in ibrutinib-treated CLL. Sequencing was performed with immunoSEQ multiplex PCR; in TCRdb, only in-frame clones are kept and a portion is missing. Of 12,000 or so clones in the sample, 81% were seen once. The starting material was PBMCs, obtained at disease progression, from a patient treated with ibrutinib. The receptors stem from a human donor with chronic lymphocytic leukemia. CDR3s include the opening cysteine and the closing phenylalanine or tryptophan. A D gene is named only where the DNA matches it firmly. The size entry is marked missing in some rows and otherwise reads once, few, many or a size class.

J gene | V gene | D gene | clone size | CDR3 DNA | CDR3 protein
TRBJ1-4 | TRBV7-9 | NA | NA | TGTGCCAGCAGCTTGGCCGGGACACTGAGCGAAAAACTGTTTTTT | CASSLAGTLSEKLFF
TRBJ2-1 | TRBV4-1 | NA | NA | TGCGCCAGCAGCCAAGGGTCGACGTTTTTTGAGATCGATGAGCAGTTCTTC | CASSQGSTFFEIDEQFF
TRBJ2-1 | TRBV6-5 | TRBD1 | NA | TGTGCCAGTCGGGACAGGGGTCCAAATGAGCAGTTCTTC | CASRDRGPNEQFF
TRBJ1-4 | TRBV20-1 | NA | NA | TGCAGTGCGGGGGGTGGTGAAAAACTGTTTTTT | CSAGGGEKLFF
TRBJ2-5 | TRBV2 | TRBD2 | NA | TGTGCCAGCCAAAAGGCTAGCGGGGAGGCTAAGGAGACCCAGTACTTC | CASQKASGEAKETQYF
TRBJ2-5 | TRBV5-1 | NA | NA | TGCGCCAGCAGCTTGGACAGCCTAGGGGAGACCCAGTACTTC | CASSLDSLGETQYF
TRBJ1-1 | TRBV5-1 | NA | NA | TGCGCCAGCAGCCTGACAGAGAACACTGAAGCTTTCTTT | CASSLTENTEAFF
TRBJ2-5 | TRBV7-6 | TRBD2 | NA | TGTGCCAGCAGCTTACTCGGGACTACTCAAGAGACCCAGTACTTC | CASSLLGTTQETQYF
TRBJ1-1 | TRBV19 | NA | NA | TGTGCCAGTAGTGGGATGGGAATGAACACTGAAGCTTTCTTT | CASSGMGMNTEAFF
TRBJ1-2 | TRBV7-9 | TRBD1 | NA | TGTGCCAGCAGCCTACACACCGGACAGGGGGCGGACTATGGCTACACCTTC | CASSLHTGQGADYGYTF
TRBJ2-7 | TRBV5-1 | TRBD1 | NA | TGCGCCAGCAGCTTGGCGGGACAGGGGGCCTACGAGCAGTACTTC | CASSLAGQGAYEQYF
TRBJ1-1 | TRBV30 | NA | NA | TGTGCCTGGAGTCCAGGCGGCGAAGCTTTCTTT | CAWSPGGEAFF
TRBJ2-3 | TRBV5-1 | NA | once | TGCGCCAGCAGCTTGGGGGCAGTCACAGATACGCAGTATTTT | CASSLGAVTDTQYF
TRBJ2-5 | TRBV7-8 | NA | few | TGTGCCAGCAGCTTAGAATGGCGGAGATACCTCGGGGAGACCCAGTACTTC | CASSLEWRRYLGETQYF
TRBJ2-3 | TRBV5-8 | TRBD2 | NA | TGTGCCAGCAGCCCCGGGACTAGCGGTCCGAACTTCGGCACAGATACGCAGTATTTT | CASSPGTSGPNFGTDTQYF
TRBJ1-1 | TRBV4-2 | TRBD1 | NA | TGTGCCAGCAGCCATAATAGACAGGGGGTAGGTGAAGCTTTCTTT | CASSHNRQGVGEAFF
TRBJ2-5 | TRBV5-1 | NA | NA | TGCGCCAGCAGCCAGGGACGTACTCAAGAGACCCAGTACTTC | CASSQGRTQETQYF
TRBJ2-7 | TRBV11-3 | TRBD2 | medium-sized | TGTGCCAGCAGCACTAGCGGAGGCTCCTACGAGCAGTACTTC | CASSTSGGSYEQYF
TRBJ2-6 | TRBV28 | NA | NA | TGTGCCAGCAGCTTTCTCCTTCAGGGTCCTGGGGCCAACGTCCTGACTTTC | CASSFLLQGPGANVLTF
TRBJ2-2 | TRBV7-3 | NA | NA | TGTGCCAGCAGCTTATTAGGGACCGGGGAGCTGTTTTTT | CASSLLGTGELFF
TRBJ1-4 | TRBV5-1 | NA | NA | TGCGCCAGCAGCCTGGACGGGGCGACTAATGAAAAACTGTTTTTT | CASSLDGATNEKLFF
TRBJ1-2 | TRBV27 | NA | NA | TGTGCCAGCATTAAAGGGTATTACTATGGCTACACCTTC | CASIKGYYYGYTF
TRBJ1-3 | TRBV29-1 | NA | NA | TGCAGCGTCCGGGGCGGGTTCATTGACAGTGACGGAAACACCATATATTTT | CSVRGGFIDSDGNTIYF
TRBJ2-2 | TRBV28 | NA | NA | TGTGCCAGCAGTTTATCGGGATTCCCCGGGGAGCTGTTTTTT | CASSLSGFPGELFF
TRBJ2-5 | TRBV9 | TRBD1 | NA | TGTGCCAGCAGCGCGGACAGGGGAGAGACCCAGTACTTC | CASSADRGETQYF
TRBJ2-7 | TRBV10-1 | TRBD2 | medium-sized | TGCGCCAGCAGTGGCTCAGGACTAGCGGGAGACGAGCAGTACTTC | CASSGSGLAGDEQYF
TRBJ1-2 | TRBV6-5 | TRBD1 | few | TGTGCCAGCAGGGGGGGACAGGGGAAGAGTGGCTACACCTTC | CASRGGQGKSGYTF
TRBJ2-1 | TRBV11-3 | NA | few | TGTGCCAGCAGCTTCGGGCCTAACAATGAGCAGTTCTTC | CASSFGPNNEQFF
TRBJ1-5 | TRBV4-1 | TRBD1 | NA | TGCGCCAGCAGAGCACAGGGGTCGCTGAATCAGCCCCAGCATTTT | CASRAQGSLNQPQHF
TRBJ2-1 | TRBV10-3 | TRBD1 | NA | TGTGCCATCAGTGAGCCAGGACAGGGGGCGATGAATGAGCAGTTCTTC | CAISEPGQGAMNEQFF
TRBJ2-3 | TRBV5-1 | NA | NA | TGCGCCAGCAGAGGGGGCGGGAATACGCAGTATTTT | CASRGGGNTQYF
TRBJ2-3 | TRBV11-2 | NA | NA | TGTGCCAGCAGCTCGAGGCAGGGACGCACAGATACGCAGTATTTT | CASSSRQGRTDTQYF
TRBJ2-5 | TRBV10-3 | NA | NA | TGTGCCATCAGTGAGTCTGTAGGGTCGGAGACCCAGTACTTC | CAISESVGSETQYF
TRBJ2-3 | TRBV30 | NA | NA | TGTGCCTGGAACGGGAGATGGCTCGATACGCAGTATTTT | CAWNGRWLDTQYF
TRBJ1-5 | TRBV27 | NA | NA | TGTGCCAGCAGTTTCGGGGGGGGAAACAATCAGCCCCAGCATTTT | CASSFGGGNNQPQHF
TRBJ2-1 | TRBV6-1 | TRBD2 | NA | TGTGCCAGCAGTGAAGAGGTAGGCGGGGGCAATGAGCAGTTCTTC | CASSEEVGGGNEQFF
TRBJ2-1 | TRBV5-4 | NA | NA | TGTGCCAGCAGTACCGGCGTTGAGCAGTTCTTC | CASSTGVEQFF
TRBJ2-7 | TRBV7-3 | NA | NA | TGTGCCAGCAGCTCCCGACAAGACGCCTACGAGCAGTACTTC | CASSSRQDAYEQYF
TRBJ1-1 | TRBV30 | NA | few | TGTGCCGGCCCCTCAGGGGACACTGAAGCTTTCTTT | CAGPSGDTEAFF
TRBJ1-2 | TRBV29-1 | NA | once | TGCAGCGTTGCCACCGGGCTCGGGGGCTACACCTTC | CSVATGLGGYTF
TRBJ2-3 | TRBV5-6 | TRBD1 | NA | TGTGCCAGCAGCCCAGGGACAGGGGGGCAGGATACGCAGTATTTT | CASSPGTGGQDTQYF
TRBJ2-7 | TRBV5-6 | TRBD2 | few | TGTGCCAGCAGCTGGGGGGGAGGCCGCGAGCAGTACTTC | CASSWGGGREQYF
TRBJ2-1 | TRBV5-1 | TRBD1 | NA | TGCGCCAGCAGCCCGAGGACAGGGGCGGTGAATGAGCAGTTCTTC | CASSPRTGAVNEQFF
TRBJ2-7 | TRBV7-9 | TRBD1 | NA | TGTGCCAGCACCGGGACAGGGGACGAGCAGTACTTC | CASTGTGDEQYF
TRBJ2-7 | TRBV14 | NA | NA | TGTGCCAGCAGCCAGGGGGGGCCCTACGAGCAGTACTTC | CASSQGGPYEQYF
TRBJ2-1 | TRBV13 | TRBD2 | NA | TGTGCCAGCAGCTTACCCGGGACTAGCGGTTCTAGCTCCTACAATGAGCAGTTCTTC | CASSLPGTSGSSSYNEQFF
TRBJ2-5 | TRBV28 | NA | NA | TGTGCCAGCAGTTTCCCGGGAAGACACCAAGAGACCCAGTACTTC | CASSFPGRHQETQYF
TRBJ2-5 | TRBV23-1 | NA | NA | TGCGCCAGCAGTCAATCAATGACGGATGGTGGGGTCGGGGAGACCCAGTACTTC | CASSQSMTDGGVGETQYF